The TCR beta chain under discussion was sequenced for a study of T cell responses to AZD1222 COVID-19 vaccine (dated by TCRdb to the early 2020s). Background for the entire study: A total of approximately 250 trial participants underwent TCR sequencing, of whom 200 to 220 had received two doses of AZD1222 and 26 had received two doses of the MenACWY control vaccine. Trial participants were enrolled by age into subgroups of 18-55, 56-69 and 70-plus years, and around 150, 29 and 61 TCR-sequenced participants, respectively, were included in these subgroups. Overall study results and their limits: Because no samples from the day 14 peak response were available, repertoires could be characterized only after the peak T cell response. Participants were mostly white British and included more females than males, and it was suggested by the authors that clonal diversity may have been underestimated. Conclusions about previously exposed vaccinees were limited because only 5 or 6 AZD1222 recipients were SARS-CoV-2 seropositive at baseline. Nearly half of unique spike-specific TCRs reportedly recognized epitopes outside regions mutated in the B.1.351 and B.1.1.7 variants. After two AZD1222 doses, both the breadth and the depth of spike-specific TCRs were significantly higher than at day 0 and than in MenACWY recipients. The whole spike protein was spanned by vaccine-associated CD4 TCRs, and dominant responses were seen in regions 160-218 and 743-854. The 56-69-year group was small, and its depth increase did not reach significance, likely because of low power.

Interpreted using the paper, the time point label stands for: about 28 days (+/-7) after the second vaccine dose. AZD1222 recipients whose second dose came at about 4 weeks and those whose second dose came at about 12 weeks were combined into one group, since spike-specific TCR depth and breadth did not differ between the two schedules. Samples from vaccinated people were obtained from the UK trials COV001 and COV002, which included a single-blind randomized controlled phase 2/3 trial of AZD1222 (ChAdOx1 nCoV-19) in healthy adults. Trial participant PBMC samples were collected at day 0 and day 28 after the second dose for TCRbeta chain sequencing. The CDR3 regions of human TCRbeta chains were subjected to immunosequencing. The published analysis was carried out like this. Repertoire TCRs were checked for matches against a reference library of SARS-CoV-2-specific TCRs that had been generated using the MIRA antigen-specificity platform. Breadth meant the fraction of unique TCRs that were SARS-CoV-2-associated, whereas depth meant the fraction of total T cells that were SARS-CoV-2-associated. Each spike-specific TCR was assigned to its reactive spike region and to a CD4 or CD8 class using the MIRA data. Log10-transformed breadth and depth values were compared by one-way ANOVA with Sidak's multiple comparisons tests. Drawn from immuneACCESS, this table holds only the in-frame rearrangements with V and J called that TCRdb kept. Clones are partly lost; checked studies trace under half to an unresolved V gene and leave the rest unexplained. The DNA gave D and trimming, while V, J and clone size come from that table. A total of around 70,000 clones appear in this sample, nearly 90% of them only once. Of the sample, 1% to 1.5% is held by the ten largest clones.

Remarks on this clone: Its recognized antigen is unknown. Base qualities are not recorded, but no much larger clone differs from it by a single base.

At the junction V is shortened by 3 bases and J by 8 bases; bases outside the gene matches: 3. The CDR3 sequence holds 13 residues, the cysteine and phenylalanine included. The retained sequence is limited to the CDR3, 39 bases, with the frame set at the first base. CDR1 and CDR2 are read off the germline V gene (reference sequence) as DFQATT and SNEGSKA. The sequence derives from an adult who received the AZD1222 COVID-19 vaccine. The sequence joins TRBV20-1 to TRBJ2-1, and TRBD1 aligns with 11 junction nucleotides. The sequences come from peripheral blood, collected 28 days after the second AZD1222 dose. The CDR3 amino acid sequence is: CSASGQGAYEQFF. The nucleotide sequence reads TGCAGTGCTAGTGGACAGGGGGCCTATGAGCAGTTCTTC.